Below are 25 T cell receptor beta chains sequenced from a single sample in a study of blood T cell repertoires in COVID-19. Clones were sequenced by immunoSEQ multiplex PCR, and TCRdb holds only the in-frame ones, with some missing. The sample carries about 380,000 clones, more than 75% recorded once. The sequenced sample consisted of PBMCs or T cells enriched from blood (not recorded which). These receptors all stem from a woman aged 18 to 35 who had recovered from COVID-19.

The V call is TRBV5-1, the J call TRBJ1-2; 7 bases line up with TRBD1. CDR1 and CDR2 from the germline V gene are SGHRS and YFSETQ. The CDR3 loop spans 14 amino acids. The trim removed 4 bases at V and 3 bases at J, leaving 6 bases unmatched. The CDR3, as DNA: TGCGCCAGCAGCGCTAGGACAGGCGACTATGGCTACACCTTC. This gives the protein CASSARTGDYGYTF.

The rearrangement uses TRBV19 and TRBJ2-1; tentative D call: TRBD2 (6 bases). The V and J ends lost 7 bases and 0 bases respectively, with 13 bases between them. Germline CDR1 LNHDA, CDR2 SQIVND (reference sequence). The CDR3 is 15 residues long. CDR3 loop: CASKGGVSSYNEQFF. CDR3 bases: TGTGCCAGTAAGGGCGGGGTCAGCTCCTACAATGAGCAGTTCTTC.

The genes are TRBV9 and TRBJ1-5; D not certain. Trimming took 3 bases from V and 5 from J, leaving 12 bases between them. CDR1 SGDLS and CDR2 YYNGEE come from the germline V gene. This CDR3 region has 14 residues. CDR3 DNA sequence: TGTGCCAGCAGCGCTGAACAGTGGGATCAGCCCCAGCATTTT. This gives the protein CASSAEQWDQPQHF.

The chain couples TRBV29-1 to TRBJ1-1; unclear D gene. The ends were cut back, 4 bases at V and 4 bases at J, with 10 bases in the middle. The CDR3 is made up of 12 amino acids. CDR1 and CDR2 from the germline V gene are SQVTM and ANQGSEA. The CDR3 protein is CSVVRGGTEAFF. CDR3 sequence (DNA): TGCAGCGTTGTCAGAGGTGGCACTGAAGCTTTCTTT.

The chain has TRBV27 and TRBJ1-5; a weak D match, TRBD1 (5 bases). The ends were cut back, 8 bases at V and 5 bases at J, with 16 bases in the middle. This CDR3 contains 14 residues. Germline CDR1 reads MNHEY; CDR2 reads SMNVEV (reference sequence). CDR3 amino acids: CASRLGAFHQPQHF. CDR3 DNA: TGTGCCAGCCGGCTAGGGGCTTTTCATCAGCCCCAGCATTTT.

V usage is TRBV19 and J usage is TRBJ1-2; 10 bases map to TRBD1. This CDR3 contains 20 residues. CDR1 and CDR2 from the germline V gene are LNHDA and SQIVND (reference sequence). With V trimmed by 4 bases and J by 3 bases, 20 bases remained unmatched. The CDR3, as DNA: TGTGCCAGTAGTACTCGGACGCGGCTGACAGGGGGCAAAGGGTACTATGGCTACACCTTC. Translation: CASSTRTRLTGGKGYYGYTF.

The chain joins TRBV29-1 to TRBJ2-7; D is possibly TRBD2 (6 bases). The V and J ends lost 8 bases and 1 base respectively, with 12 bases between them. The CDR3 has 12 amino acids. Germline lookup yields CDR1 SQVTM and CDR2 ANQGSEA. DNA of the CDR3: TGCAGCACCCGGGACTTATCCTACGAGCAGTACTTC. It specifies CSTRDLSYEQYF.

This clone appeared a single time. The chain combines TRBV7-8 with TRBJ1-5; 7 nucleotides match TRBD1. V was pared by 5 bases and J by 1 base, with 11 bases of the junction left unmatched. This CDR3 region has 17 residues. CDR1 SGHVS and CDR2 FQNEAQ come from the germline V gene. The CDR3 is CASSRHDRDPSNQPQHF. The CDR3 DNA reads as TGTGCCAGCAGCCGACATGACAGGGATCCAAGCAATCAGCCCCAGCATTTT.

The V gene is TRBV29-1, the J gene TRBJ2-4, with 12 nucleotides matching TRBD1. CDR3 size: 12 residues. The germline CDR1 and CDR2 sequences are SQVTM and ANQGSEA. V lost 4 bases to trimming and J lost 11 bases; unmatched junction nucleotides: 3. The CDR3 protein is CSVVGTGGFQYF. CDR3 bases: TGCAGCGTTGTAGGGACAGGGGGCTTTCAGTACTTC.

The chain combines TRBV28 with TRBJ1-6; D is unclear. The CDR3 covers 13 residues. Germline-derived CDR1 and CDR2 are MDHEN and SYDVKM. V was pared by 3 bases and J by 11 bases, with 11 bases between. CDR3 nucleotide sequence: TGTGCCAGCAGTTTGGGCCGATACCCACCCCTCCACTTT. This translates into CASSLGRYPPLHF.

The V call is TRBV27, the J call TRBJ2-7, with D perhaps matching TRBD1 (6 bases). Germline values: CDR1 MNHEY, CDR2 SMNVEV (reference sequence). This CDR3 has 17 residues. Trimming stripped 5 bases from V and 2 bases from J, with 22 bases between. CDR3 in DNA: TGTGCCAGCAGTCCCAACCCCTCGGGACAACTTACCTACGAGCAGTACTTC. Translation: CASSPNPSGQLTYEQYF.

This clone was seen just once. The rearrangement uses TRBV27 and TRBJ2-7; 7 bases fit TRBD1. The junction had 5 bases not matched to a gene; V was cut back by 6 bases and J by 0 bases. CDR1 and CDR2 from the germline V gene are MNHEY and SMNVEV (reference sequence). This CDR3 is built from 14 residues. CDR3 protein: CASRVTGLSYEQYF. The DNA for the CDR3 is TGTGCCAGCAGGGTGACAGGGCTCTCCTACGAGCAGTACTTC.

The chain is built from TRBV2 and TRBJ2-3; TRBD2 matches 11 bases. Per germline, CDR1 SNHLY and CDR2 FYNNEI. The V and J ends lost 3 bases and 4 bases, in that order; junction bases with no gene match: 9. The CDR3 contains 17 residues. For the CDR3, the DNA is TGTGCCAGCAGTGATTCGGCTAGCGGGGGGACAGCAGATACGCAGTATTTT. Translating gives CASSDSASGGTADTQYF.

V usage is TRBV18 and J usage is TRBJ2-5; no clear D. V was clipped by 6 bases and J by 1 base, with 6 bases between them. There are 12 residues in the CDR3. CDR1 and CDR2 from the germline V gene are KGHSH and LQKENI. CDR3: CASSPIQETQYF. The CDR3 DNA sequence: TGTGCCAGCTCGCCTATCCAAGAGACCCAGTACTTC.

This chain links TRBV5-1 with TRBJ2-1; unclear D gene. Germline V CDR1 and CDR2: SGHRS, YFSETQ. V lost 3 bases and J 0 bases, leaving 10 bases between the germline ends. This CDR3 has 15 residues. The CDR3 DNA is TGCGCCAGCAGCTCGCGACTCATCTCCTACAATGAGCAGTTCTTC. Translation: CASSSRLISYNEQFF. The whole variable domain, filled in from reference TRBV5-1 and TRBJ2-1, reads KAGVTQTPRYLIKTRGQQVTLSCSPISGHRSVSWYQQTPGQGLQFLFEYFSETQRNKGNFPGRFSGRQFSNSRSEMNVSTLELGDSALYLCASSSRLISYNEQFFGPGTRLTVL.

The rearrangement uses TRBV23-1 and TRBJ2-5; 10 bases line up with TRBD1. TRBV23-1 is classed as an ORF, of uncertain function. V gave up 1 base and J gave up 3 bases; unmatched junction bases: 8. CDR3 size: 17 residues. The DNA for the CDR3 is TGCGCCAGCAGTCAATTCCCGGTCGGACAGGGGGAAGAGACCCAGTACTTC. Its protein is CASSQFPVGQGEETQYF.

The V and J genes are TRBV7-2 and TRBJ2-2, with 10 bases lining up with TRBD2. V gave up 5 bases and J gave up 9 bases; unmatched junction bases: 6. There are 14 residues in the CDR3. From germline, CDR1 is SGHTA and CDR2 FQGNSA. CDR3 nucleotide sequence: TGTGCCAGCAGCCCCACTAGCGGGGATTGGGAGCTGTTTTTT. This sequence encodes CASSPTSGDWELFF.

The genes are TRBV6-1 and TRBJ2-1; D possibly corresponds to TRBD1 (6 bases). CDR3 size: 13 residues. Looked up from germline, CDR1 is MNHNS and CDR2 is SASEGT. V was trimmed by 2 bases and J by 7 bases, leaving 9 bases between them. This chain's CDR3 is CASSEPGANEQFF. The CDR3 DNA follows: TGTGCCAGCAGTGAACCAGGGGCAAATGAGCAGTTCTTC.

The chain links TRBV2 to TRBJ2-5; 13 bases align to TRBD2. Trimming took 7 bases from V and 8 from J; bases not matched to a gene: 13. The germline CDR1 and CDR2 sequences are SNHLY and FYNNEI. CDR3 size: 16 residues. DNA for the CDR3: TGTGCCAGCACCCAGGGACTAGCGGGGTCCCAGAAAACCCAGTACTTC. It yields the protein CASTQGLAGSQKTQYF.

The V call is TRBV9, the J call TRBJ2-1; 10 positions agree with TRBD2. Germline CDR1 and CDR2: SGDLS and YYNGEE. This CDR3 contains 17 residues. Trimming at V came to 0 bases and at J to 5 bases, leaving 8 bases not matched to a gene. The CDR3 region has the DNA TGTGCCAGCAGCGTAGGAGGAGCGGGGGGGCCTAACAATGAGCAGTTCTTC. This encodes CASSVGGAGGPNNEQFF.

The CDR3, as DNA: TGTGCCAGAAGCTCCGGACAGAAAGAGACCCAGTACTTC. Translated: CARSSGQKETQYF. The chain is built from TRBV5-3 and TRBJ2-5; the D gene is possibly TRBD1 (6 bases). Being an ORF, TRBV5-3 has a function that is uncertain. The V gene lost 3 bases and the J gene lost 3 bases, with 9 bases spanning the gap. The CDR3 length is 13 residues.

V and J are TRBV28 and TRBJ1-2; D remains ambiguous. The CDR3 runs to 11 residues. The germline gives CDR1 MDHEN, CDR2 SYDVKM. Trimming took 5 bases from V and 3 from J, leaving 4 bases between them. The CDR3 DNA reads TGTGCCAGCAGTGACTACTATGGCTACACCTTC. It specifies CASSDYYGYTF.

This clone has only a few counts. This sequence joins TRBV18 and TRBJ1-3, with D possibly TRBD1 on 5 matching bases. This CDR3 contains 15 residues. V gave up 5 bases and J gave up 4 bases, with 15 bases separating them. CDR1 is KGHSH, CDR2 LQKENI, per germline. CDR3 bases: TGTGCCAGCTCAGAGATGGGGCTCGGAGGAAACACCATATATTTT. This codes for CASSEMGLGGNTIYF.

The rearrangement uses TRBV7-2 and TRBJ2-3; D not certain. The CDR3 totals 14 residues. With 0 bases removed from V and 4 bases from J, the gap between germline ends came to 8 bases. From germline, CDR1 is SGHTA and CDR2 FQGNSA. The CDR3 protein is CASSLATYADTQYF. The CDR3 nucleotides read TGTGCCAGCAGCTTAGCCACTTATGCAGATACGCAGTATTTT.

The chain employs TRBV5-1 and TRBJ2-1; D possibly corresponds to TRBD1 (6 bases). V was trimmed by 7 bases and J by 7 bases, leaving 18 bases between them. CDR3 size: 14 residues. Per germline, CDR1 SGHRS and CDR2 YFSETQ. CDR3 in DNA: TGCGCCAGCCAAGTTACACAGGGAATGAATGAGCAGTTCTTC. It specifies CASQVTQGMNEQFF.